These 5 T cell receptor beta chains originate from one sample sequenced in a study of OX40 agonist ivuxolimab in advanced cancers. Here immunoSEQ multiplex PCR was the method, and the copy in TCRdb shows in-frame clones only, minus some. This table has 70,000 to 95,000 clones, about 92% appearing once. Here the sequenced sample was CD4+ or CD8+ T cells sorted from blood, taken in a trial of the OX40 agonist ivuxolimab. The receptors originated from an adult with an advanced solid tumor such as melanoma, head and neck, liver or kidney cancer.

As regards this clone: At one end, the junction sequence differs from germline, possibly due to a read error. This rearrangement joins TRBV5-4 to TRBJ2-1; D is uncertain. CDR3 length equals 12 residues. In germline, CDR1 is SGHNT, CDR2 YYREEE (reference sequence). The CDR3 reads CAGSLSYNEQFF. DNA of the CDR3: TGTGCCGGCAGCCTCTCCTACAATGAGCAGTTCTTC.

This chain links TRBV15 with TRBJ2-3; the match to TRBD2 covers 8 bases. CDR1 LNHNV and CDR2 YYDKDF come from the germline V gene (reference sequence). V trimming: 0 bases; J trimming: 0 bases; junction bases outside the gene matches: 5. The CDR3 loop spans 17 amino acids. The CDR3 DNA follows: TGTGCCACCAGCAGAGATCCAGCGGGGGTTAGCACAGATACGCAGTATTTT. It encodes CATSRDPAGVSTDTQYF.

The chain couples TRBV5-6 to TRBJ1-5, with 8 bases fitting TRBD1. There are 13 residues in the CDR3. Germline values: CDR1 SGHDT, CDR2 YYEEEE. Unmatched junction bases numbered 2, after V lost 4 bases and J lost 5 bases. The CDR3: CASSLDRDQPQHF. The CDR3 DNA reads as TGTGCCAGCAGCCTGGACAGGGATCAGCCCCAGCATTTT.

The V and J genes are TRBV18 and TRBJ2-7; no clear D. The V and J ends lost 2 bases and 0 bases respectively, with 5 bases between them. CDR3 size: 13 residues. Germline CDR1 KGHSH, CDR2 LQKENI. The CDR3, as DNA: TGTGCCAGCTCACCAGGCAACTCCTACGAGCAGTACTTC. This sequence encodes CASSPGNSYEQYF. The full variable domain, with the rest looked up from reference TRBV18 and TRBJ2-7, is NAGVMQNPRHLVRRRGQEARLRCSPMKGHSHVYWYRQLPEEGLKFMVYLQKENIIDESGMPKERFSAEFPKEGPSILRIQQVVRGDSAAYFCASSPGNSYEQYFGPGTRLTVT.

The rearrangement uses TRBV28 and TRBJ2-5, with TRBD1 matching over 11 bases. CDR1 is MDHEN and CDR2 is SYDVKM in the germline V gene. This CDR3 comprises 17 residues. The ends lost 5 bases at V and 5 bases at J; junction bases unmatched: 13. The CDR3 here is CASSPIPRTGGRETQYF. The CDR3 nucleotides read TGTGCCAGCAGTCCCATCCCCCGGACAGGGGGCAGGGAGACCCAGTACTTC.